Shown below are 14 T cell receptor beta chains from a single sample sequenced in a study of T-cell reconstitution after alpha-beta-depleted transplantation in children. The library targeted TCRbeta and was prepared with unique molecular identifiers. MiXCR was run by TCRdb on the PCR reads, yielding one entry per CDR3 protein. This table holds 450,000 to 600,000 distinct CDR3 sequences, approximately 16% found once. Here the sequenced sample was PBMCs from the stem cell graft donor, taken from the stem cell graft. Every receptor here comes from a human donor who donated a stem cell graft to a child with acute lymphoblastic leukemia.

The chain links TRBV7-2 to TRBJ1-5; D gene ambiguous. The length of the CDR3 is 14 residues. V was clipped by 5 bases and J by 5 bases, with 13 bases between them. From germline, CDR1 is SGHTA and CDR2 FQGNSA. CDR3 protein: CASSPNLGDQPQHF. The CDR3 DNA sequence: TGTGCCAGCAGCCCAAATCTTGGGGATCAGCCCCAGCATTTT.

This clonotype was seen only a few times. This CDR3 is CASSPEREGYEQYF. DNA of the CDR3: TGTGCCAGCAGCCCCGAGCGGGAGGGGTACGAGCAGTACTTC. The chain has TRBV11-2 and TRBJ2-7; 10 bases are a match to TRBD2. Germline CDR1 SGHAT, CDR2 FQNNGV. This CDR3 contains 14 residues. The V and J ends lost 5 bases and 4 bases, in that order; junction bases with no gene match: 5.

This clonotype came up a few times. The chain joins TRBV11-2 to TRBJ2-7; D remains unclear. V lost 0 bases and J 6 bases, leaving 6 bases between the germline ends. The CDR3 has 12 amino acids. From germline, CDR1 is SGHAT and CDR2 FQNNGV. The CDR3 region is CASSLERLEQYF. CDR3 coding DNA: TGTGCCAGCAGCTTAGAACGACTCGAGCAGTACTTC.

CDR3 sequence (DNA): TGTGCCAGCTCACACTATGACAGACCCAGCAATCAGCCCCAGCATTTT. This codes for CASSHYDRPSNQPQHF. The rearrangement uses TRBV18 and TRBJ1-5; the D gene is possibly TRBD1 (5 bases). V gave up 4 bases and J gave up 1 base, with 14 bases separating them. Germline V gene sequence: CDR1 KGHSH, CDR2 LQKENI. The CDR3 totals 16 residues.

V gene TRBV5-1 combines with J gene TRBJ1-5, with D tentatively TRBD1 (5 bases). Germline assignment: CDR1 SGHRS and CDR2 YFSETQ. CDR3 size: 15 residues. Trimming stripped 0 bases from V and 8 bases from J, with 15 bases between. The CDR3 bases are TGCGCCAGCAGCTTGGCAGGGCGGCTCAGGGAGCCCCAGCATTTT. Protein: CASSLAGRLREPQHF.

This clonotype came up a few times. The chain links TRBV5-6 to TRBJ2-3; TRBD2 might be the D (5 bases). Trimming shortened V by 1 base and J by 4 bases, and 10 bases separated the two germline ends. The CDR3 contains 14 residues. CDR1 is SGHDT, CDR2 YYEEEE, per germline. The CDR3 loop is CASSLRGSADTQYF. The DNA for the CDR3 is TGTGCCAGCAGCTTGAGAGGGAGTGCAGATACGCAGTATTTT.

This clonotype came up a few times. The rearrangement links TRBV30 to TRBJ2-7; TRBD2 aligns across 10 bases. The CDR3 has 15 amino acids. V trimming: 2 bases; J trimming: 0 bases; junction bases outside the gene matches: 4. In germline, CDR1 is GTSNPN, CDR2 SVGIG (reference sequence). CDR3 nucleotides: TGTGCCTGGAGTCAAACTAGCGGGGTCTCCTACGAGCAGTACTTC. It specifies CAWSQTSGVSYEQYF.

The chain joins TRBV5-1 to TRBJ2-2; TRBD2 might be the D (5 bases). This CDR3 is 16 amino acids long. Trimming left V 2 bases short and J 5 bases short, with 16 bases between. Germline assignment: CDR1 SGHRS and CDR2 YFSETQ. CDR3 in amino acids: CASSFNPSIGTGELFF. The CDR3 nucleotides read TGCGCCAGCAGCTTTAACCCTAGCATCGGGACCGGGGAGCTGTTTTTT.

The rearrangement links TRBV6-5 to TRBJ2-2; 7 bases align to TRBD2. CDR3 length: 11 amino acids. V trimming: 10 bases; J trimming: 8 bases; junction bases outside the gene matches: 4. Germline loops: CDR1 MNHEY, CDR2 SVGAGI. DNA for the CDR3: TGTGCCACCCACGGGAGGGGGGAGCTGTTTTTT. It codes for CATHGRGELFF.

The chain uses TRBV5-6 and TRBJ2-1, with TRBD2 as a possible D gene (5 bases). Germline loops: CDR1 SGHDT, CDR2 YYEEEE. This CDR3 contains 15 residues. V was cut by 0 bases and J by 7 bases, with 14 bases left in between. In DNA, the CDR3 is TGTGCCAGCAGCTTGGTCGGACCCCGGAGGAATGAGCAGTTCTTC. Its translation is CASSLVGPRRNEQFF.

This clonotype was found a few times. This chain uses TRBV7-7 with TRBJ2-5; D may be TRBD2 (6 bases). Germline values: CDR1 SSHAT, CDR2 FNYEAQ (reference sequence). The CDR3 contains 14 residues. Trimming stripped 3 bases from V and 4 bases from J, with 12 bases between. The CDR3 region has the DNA TGTGCCAGCAGCTTCGGGGAGGTCGGAGAGACCCAGTACTTC. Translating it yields CASSFGEVGETQYF.

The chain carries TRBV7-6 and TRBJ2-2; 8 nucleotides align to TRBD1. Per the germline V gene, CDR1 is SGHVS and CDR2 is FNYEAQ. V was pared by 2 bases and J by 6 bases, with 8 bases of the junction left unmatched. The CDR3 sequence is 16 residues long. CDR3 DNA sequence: TGTGCCAGCAGCTTACTGAACCAGGGGGCGTCCGGGGAGCTGTTTTTT. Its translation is CASSLLNQGASGELFF.

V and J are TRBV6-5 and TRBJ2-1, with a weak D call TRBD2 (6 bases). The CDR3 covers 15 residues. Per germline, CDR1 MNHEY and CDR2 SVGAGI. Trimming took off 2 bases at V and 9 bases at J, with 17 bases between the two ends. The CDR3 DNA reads TGTGCCAGCAGTTACGTGGCAGGGACTCGCGGTGAGCAGTTCTTC. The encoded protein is CASSYVAGTRGEQFF.

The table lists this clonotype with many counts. CDR3 sequence: CASSQGLRSYEQYF. The CDR3 DNA sequence: TGTGCCAGCAGCCAAGGTCTTCGGTCCTACGAGCAGTACTTC. The V call is TRBV3-1, the J call TRBJ2-7, with unresolved D. Germline loops: CDR1 LGHDT, CDR2 YNNKEL (reference sequence). V dropped 1 base and J dropped 1 base, with 8 bases sitting between them. The CDR3 totals 14 residues.